The rows below give T cell receptor beta chains drawn from one sample of a study of blood T cells in healthy people across ages. TCRdb reanalysed the 5' RACE reads using MiXCR and keeps one entry per CDR3 protein. This sample has 600,000 to 1,000,000 distinct CDR3 sequences, with about three fifths found just once. Material for sequencing was blood. Source of these receptors: a man between 25 and 39 years old in good health. Both conserved end residues are part of each CDR3. Each record gives: clone size, V gene, J gene, D gene, CDR3 protein, CDR3 DNA. A D gene is named only where the DNA matches it firmly. Clone size is given for some rows only: seen once, a few or many times, or a class if the clone is expanded.

>NA|TRBV18|TRBJ2-3|NA
CASSPWTPRTDTQYF
TGTGCCAGCTCACCATGGACTCCGCGCACAGATACGCAGTATTTT
>NA|TRBV6-2/TRBV6-3|TRBJ2-1|NA
CASSLTGDNSYNEQFF
TGTGCCAGCAGTTTAACGGGAGATAACTCCTACAATGAGCAGTTCTTC
>few|TRBV7-9|TRBJ2-7|NA
CASSGLAGSYEQYF
TGTGCCAGCAGCGGTCTGGCGGGGTCCTACGAGCAGTACTTC
>few|TRBV18|TRBJ2-7|NA
CASSDEGHPYEQYF
TGTGCCAGCTCCGACGAGGGACATCCCTACGAGCAGTACTTC
>NA|TRBV6-2/TRBV6-3|TRBJ2-1|TRBD2
CASSYSRLANEQFF
TGTGCCAGCAGTTATTCGAGACTAGCGAATGAGCAGTTCTTC
>NA|TRBV6-2/TRBV6-3|TRBJ1-1|NA
CASSYSILGLPGDTEAFF
TGTGCCAGCAGTTACTCGATTTTGGGCCTTCCAGGAGACACTGAAGCTTTCTTT
>NA|TRBV7-9|TRBJ2-3|NA
CASSPKSTDTQYF
TGTGCCAGCAGCCCGAAAAGCACAGATACGCAGTATTTT
>once|TRBV6-5|TRBJ1-1|NA
CASSYSWMGDTEAFF
TGTGCCAGCAGTTACTCATGGATGGGGGACACTGAAGCTTTCTTT
>NA|TRBV4-2|TRBJ1-1|NA
CASRGEDGNTEAFF
TGTGCCAGCAGGGGGGAAGACGGGAACACTGAAGCTTTCTTT
>NA|TRBV11-1|TRBJ2-1|TRBD2
CASSFVGSGSEQFF
TGTGCCAGCAGCTTCGTTGGTAGCGGGAGTGAGCAGTTCTTC
>many|TRBV12-3/TRBV12-4|TRBJ1-1|NA
CASSQSWTNTEAFF
TGTGCCAGCAGCCAATCATGGACCAACACTGAAGCTTTCTTT
>few|TRBV3-1|TRBJ2-7|TRBD2
CASSQRGGNEQYF
TGTGCCAGCAGCCAGCGGGGGGGCAATGAGCAGTACTTC
>NA|TRBV6-5|TRBJ2-7|TRBD2
CASSSSTSANYEQYF
TGTGCCAGCAGTTCCTCGACTAGCGCAAACTACGAGCAGTACTTC
>many|TRBV5-1|TRBJ1-6|NA
CASSLEVVGSPLHF
TGCGCCAGCAGCTTGGAGGTCGTTGGTTCACCCCTCCACTTT
>NA|TRBV27|TRBJ1-1|NA
CASSLYVGDVNTEAFF
TGTGCCAGCAGTTTATACGTAGGGGACGTGAACACTGAAGCTTTCTTT
>few|TRBV7-2|TRBJ2-1|TRBD2
CASSLGGGYYNEQFF
TGTGCCAGCAGCTTAGGCGGGGGTTACTACAATGAGCAGTTCTTC
>NA|TRBV29-1|TRBJ2-1|NA
CSVAQYGGNEQFF
TGCAGCGTTGCCCAATACGGTGGTAATGAGCAGTTCTTC
>NA|TRBV10-3|TRBJ2-7|NA
CAISGRGESEQYF
TGTGCCATCAGTGGCAGGGGGGAGAGCGAGCAGTACTTC
>NA|TRBV29-1|TRBJ2-5|TRBD2
CSVGTSGIETQYF
TGCAGCGTTGGGACTAGCGGGATAGAGACCCAGTACTTC
>NA|TRBV7-2|TRBJ2-2|TRBD1
CASTADRDTGELFF
TGTGCCAGCACCGCTGACAGGGACACCGGGGAGCTGTTTTTT
>NA|TRBV7-9|TRBJ2-6|NA
CARDSGANVLTF
TGTGCCAGGGACTCTGGGGCCAACGTCCTGACTTTC
>NA|TRBV29-1|TRBJ1-2|TRBD1
CSVDGSGQGDGYTF
TGCAGCGTTGATGGTTCGGGACAGGGGGATGGCTACACCTTC
>NA|TRBV29-1|TRBJ2-3|TRBD2
CGVGLASADTQYF
TGCGGCGTGGGACTAGCCAGTGCAGATACGCAGTATTTT
>NA|TRBV2|TRBJ2-3|TRBD1
CASSRDRVPDTQYF
TGTGCCAGCAGCAGGGACAGGGTGCCAGATACGCAGTATTTT
>NA|TRBV27|TRBJ2-7|NA
CASSLSGEVPYSEQYF
TGTGCCAGCAGTTTATCGGGCGAGGTTCCGTACAGCGAGCAGTACTTC
>NA|TRBV25-1|TRBJ1-2|TRBD1
CASSVTGTGGGYTF
TGTGCCAGCAGTGTTACCGGGACAGGGGGTGGCTACACCTTC
>few|TRBV20-1|TRBJ1-6|TRBD1
CSARDRRNNSPLHF
TGCAGTGCTAGGGACAGGCGAAATAATTCACCCCTCCACTTT
>NA|TRBV20-1|TRBJ2-7|NA
CSGLAYEQYF
TGCAGTGGCCTTGCGTACGAGCAGTACTTC
>NA|TRBV6-5|TRBJ2-5|TRBD1
CASRGRGRLETQYF
TGTGCCAGCAGGGGCAGGGGGCGACTGGAGACCCAGTACTTC
>NA|TRBV11-2|TRBJ2-3|NA
CASSLVSRGLAVKNRADTQYF
TGTGCCAGCAGCTTAGTCTCCCGAGGACTTGCGGTAAAGAACAGGGCGGATACGCAGTATTTT
>few|TRBV7-2|TRBJ2-7|TRBD1
CASSPDRAPSYEQYF
TGTGCCAGCAGCCCCGACAGGGCACCTTCCTACGAGCAGTACTTC
>NA|TRBV20-1|TRBJ2-5|NA
CSANTGAGGTQYF
TGCAGTGCTAATACAGGGGCCGGGGGGACCCAGTACTTC
>NA|TRBV20-1|TRBJ2-6|TRBD1
CSAPQGADSGANVLTF
TGCAGTGCACCACAGGGGGCCGACTCTGGGGCCAACGTCCTGACTTTC
>NA|TRBV15|TRBJ1-1|TRBD1
CATSRSPRGEAFF
TGTGCCACCAGCAGATCACCCAGGGGGGAAGCTTTCTTT
>once|TRBV20-1|TRBJ2-4|TRBD2
CSASFSGGSVAKNIQYF
TGCAGTGCTAGTTTCAGCGGGGGGTCTGTAGCCAAAAACATTCAGTACTTC
>NA|TRBV20-1|TRBJ2-1|NA
CSAPTRYEQFF
TGCAGTGCTCCCACGAGGTACGAGCAGTTCTTC
>NA|TRBV20-1|TRBJ2-1|NA
CSARDGQGSGDEQFF
TGCAGTGCTAGAGATGGGCAGGGCTCAGGGGATGAGCAGTTCTTC
>NA|TRBV5-1|TRBJ2-3|TRBD2
CASSSPTSGVDTQYF
TGCGCCAGCAGCTCCCCGACTAGCGGGGTAGATACGCAGTATTTT
>NA|TRBV24-1|TRBJ2-1|NA
CATRKTGPWSNEQFF
TGTGCCACCAGGAAAACAGGGCCCTGGAGTAATGAGCAGTTCTTC
>NA|TRBV20-1|TRBJ2-1|TRBD2
CSARTSRTYNEQFF
TGCAGTGCTAGGACTAGCCGGACTTACAATGAGCAGTTCTTC
>NA|TRBV20-1|TRBJ1-4|NA
CSARERDAGLEKLFF
TGCAGTGCTAGAGAACGGGACGCAGGACTTGAAAAACTGTTTTTT
>NA|TRBV29-1|TRBJ2-7|NA
CSVEDDSYEQYF
TGCAGCGTTGAAGACGACTCCTACGAGCAGTACTTC